The T cell receptor (beta chain) described here comes from a study of post-analysis software for immune sequencing data. Across the whole study: Recorded disease courses covered relapsing-remitting, secondary progressive and progressive-relapsing multiple sclerosis. Some patients had no subtype annotation. Study-level results: In multiple sclerosis, normalized Chao1 diversity was significantly below that of controls. Five or six TRBV segments were significantly more frequent in patients than in controls. TRBV5-6, TRBV5-1 and TRBV20-1 were among these segments.

The TCR beta cDNA libraries carried unique molecular identifiers. In TCRdb, the PCR reads were re-called with MiXCR into one record per CDR3 protein. The sample lists approximately 770,000 distinct CDR3 sequences; 46% were seen once. This clonotype appeared a few times. Antigen unknown. The CDR3 has 13 amino acids. The V end was cut by 1 base, the J end by 3 bases, with 6 bases between. Germline values: CDR1 SNHLY, CDR2 FYNNEI. The source material was blood. This receptor was identified in a girl aged 10 to 17 with multiple sclerosis. The chain is built from TRBV2 and TRBJ1-2, with no clear D. In DNA form, the CDR3 reads TGTGCCAGCAGTGAAGAAAGATACTATGGCTACACCTTC. Amino acids: CASSEERYYGYTF.